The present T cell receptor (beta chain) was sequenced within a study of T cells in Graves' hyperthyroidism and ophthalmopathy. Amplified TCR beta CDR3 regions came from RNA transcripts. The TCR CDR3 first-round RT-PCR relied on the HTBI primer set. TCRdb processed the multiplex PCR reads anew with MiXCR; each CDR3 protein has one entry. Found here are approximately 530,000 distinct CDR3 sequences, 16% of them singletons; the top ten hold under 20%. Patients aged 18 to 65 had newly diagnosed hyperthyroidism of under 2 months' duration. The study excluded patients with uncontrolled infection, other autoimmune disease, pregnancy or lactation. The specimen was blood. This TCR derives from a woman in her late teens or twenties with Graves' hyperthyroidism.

The CDR3 region has the DNA TGTGCCAGCACCCCCGACAGGGGCGGGGGCTACACCTTC. Protein product: CASTPDRGGGYTF. V gene TRBV28 combines with J gene TRBJ1-2; 8 bases map to TRBD1. This CDR3 has 13 amino acids. J was trimmed by 8 bases and V by 7 bases; bases with no gene match: 9. Germline assignment: CDR1 MDHEN and CDR2 SYDVKM.